The 2 T cell receptor beta chains listed next were all sequenced from one sample in a study of blood T cell repertoires in COVID-19 (dated by TCRdb to about 2020). The library was obtained by the immunoSEQ multiplex PCR assay. TCRdb provides this immuneACCESS table in a form limited to in-frame rearrangements. Some clones are lacking; in checked studies, under half of them reflect an unresolved V gene, and why the rest are absent is not known. Recorded for this sample are 500,000 to 600,000 clones; around 90% of them occurred a single time. The top ten clonotypes cover roughly 7.4% of the sample. Sequences were obtained from peripheral blood. The receptors were sampled from a woman between 45 and 65 years old with COVID-19, enrolled during active disease.

The chain recombines TRBV7-3 with TRBJ2-7, with 8 bases identical to TRBD1. This CDR3 region has 14 residues. The junction had 5 bases not matched to a gene; V was cut back by 4 bases and J by 3 bases. Germline CDR1 is SGHTA and CDR2 is FQGTGA. The CDR3 bases are TGTGCCAGCAGCTCCGGACAGGGCTACTACGAGCAGTACTTC. Amino acids: CASSSGQGYYEQYF.

V gene TRBV5-1 combines with J gene TRBJ1-4; D is perhaps TRBD1 (5 bases). Looked up from germline, CDR1 is SGHRS and CDR2 is YFSETQ. This CDR3 contains 16 residues. Trimming removed 4 bases at V and 1 base at J, with 14 bases between. The DNA for the CDR3 is TGCGCCAGCAGCCTTATCGCCGGGGGAACTAATGAAAAACTGTTTTTT. Encoded protein: CASSLIAGGTNEKLFF. The complete variable domain, with remaining parts taken from reference TRBV5-1 and TRBJ1-4, reads KAGVTQTPRYLIKTRGQQVTLSCSPISGHRSVSWYQQTPGQGLQFLFEYFSETQRNKGNFPGRFSGRQFSNSRSEMNVSTLELGDSALYLCASSLIAGGTNEKLFFGSGTQLSVL.